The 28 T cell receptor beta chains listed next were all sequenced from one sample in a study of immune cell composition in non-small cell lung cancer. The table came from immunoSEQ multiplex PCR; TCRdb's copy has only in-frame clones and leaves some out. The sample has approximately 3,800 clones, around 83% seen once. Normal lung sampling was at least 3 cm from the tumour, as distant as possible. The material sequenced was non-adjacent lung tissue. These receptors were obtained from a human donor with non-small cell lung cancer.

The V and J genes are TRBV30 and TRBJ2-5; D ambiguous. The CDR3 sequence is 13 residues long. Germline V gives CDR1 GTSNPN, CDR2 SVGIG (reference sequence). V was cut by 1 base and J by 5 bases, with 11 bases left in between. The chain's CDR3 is CAWSGGLGETQYF. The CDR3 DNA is TGTGCCTGGAGTGGAGGCCTGGGGGAGACCCAGTACTTC.

CDR3 in amino acids: CASGTGGFGNTIYF. DNA of the CDR3: TGTGCCAGCGGAACAGGGGGGTTTGGAAACACCATATATTTT. The chain couples TRBV6-5 to TRBJ1-3; 8 nucleotides agree with TRBD1. The germline CDR1 and CDR2 sequences are MNHEY and SVGAGI. Losses at the gene ends were 8 bases for V and 3 bases for J; bases not matched to a gene: 6. The length of the CDR3 is 14 residues.

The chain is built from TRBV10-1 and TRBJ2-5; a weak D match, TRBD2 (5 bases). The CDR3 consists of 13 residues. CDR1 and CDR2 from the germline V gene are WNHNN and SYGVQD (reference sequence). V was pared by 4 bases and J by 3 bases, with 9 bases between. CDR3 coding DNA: TGCGCCAGCAGTGCCGGGATCAAAGAGACCCAGTACTTC. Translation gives CASSAGIKETQYF.

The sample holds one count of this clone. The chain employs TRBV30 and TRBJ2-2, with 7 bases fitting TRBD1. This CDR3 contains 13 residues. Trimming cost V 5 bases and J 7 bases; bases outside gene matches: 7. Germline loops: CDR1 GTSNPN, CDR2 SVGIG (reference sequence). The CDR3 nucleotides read TGTGCCTGGGGTACAGGGGTAGGCGGGGAGCTGTTTTTT. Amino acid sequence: CAWGTGVGGELFF.

Here the CDR3 DNA reads TGTGCCAGCAGTGAAGGCCTGGGGGCCAACGTCCTGACTTTC. This translates into CASSEGLGANVLTF. The genes are TRBV6-1 and TRBJ2-6; D is unresolved. The CDR3 is 14 residues long. Trimming left V 1 base short and J 4 bases short, with 5 bases between. Per the germline V gene, CDR1 is MNHNS and CDR2 is SASEGT.

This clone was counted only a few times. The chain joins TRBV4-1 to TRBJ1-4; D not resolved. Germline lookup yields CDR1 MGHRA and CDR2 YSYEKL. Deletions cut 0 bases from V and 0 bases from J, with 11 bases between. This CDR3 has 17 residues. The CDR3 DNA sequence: TGCGCCAGCAGCCAAGAAGTAAAGAGGGCAACTAATGAAAAACTGTTTTTT. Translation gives CASSQEVKRATNEKLFF.

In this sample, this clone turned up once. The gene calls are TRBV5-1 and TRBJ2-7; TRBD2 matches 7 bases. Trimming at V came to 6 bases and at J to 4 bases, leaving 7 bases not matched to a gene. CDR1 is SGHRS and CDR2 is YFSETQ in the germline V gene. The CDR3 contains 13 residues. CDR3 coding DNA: TGCGCCAGCAATAATGCGGGGGATTACGAGCAGTACTTC. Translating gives CASNNAGDYEQYF.

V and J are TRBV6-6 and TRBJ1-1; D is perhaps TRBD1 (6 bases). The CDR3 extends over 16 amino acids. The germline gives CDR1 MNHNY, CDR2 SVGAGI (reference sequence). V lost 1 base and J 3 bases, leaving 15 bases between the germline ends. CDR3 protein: CASSYFFRGGYTEAFF. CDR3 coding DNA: TGTGCCAGCAGTTACTTCTTCAGGGGTGGGTACACTGAAGCTTTCTTT.

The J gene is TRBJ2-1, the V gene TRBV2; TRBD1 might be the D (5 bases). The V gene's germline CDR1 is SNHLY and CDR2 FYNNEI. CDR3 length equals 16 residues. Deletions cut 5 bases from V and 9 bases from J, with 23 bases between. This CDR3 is CASSLGLGQGSSEQFF. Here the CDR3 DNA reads TGTGCCAGCAGTTTGGGATTGGGGCAGGGCAGCTCTGAGCAGTTCTTC.

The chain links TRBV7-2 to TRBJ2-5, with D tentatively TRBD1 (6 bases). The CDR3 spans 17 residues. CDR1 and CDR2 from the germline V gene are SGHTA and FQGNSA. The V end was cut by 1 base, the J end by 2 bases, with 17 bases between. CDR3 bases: TGTGCCAGCAGCTTAGGGTGGCCCGGGCAGGGGCAAGAGACCCAGTACTTC. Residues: CASSLGWPGQGQETQYF.

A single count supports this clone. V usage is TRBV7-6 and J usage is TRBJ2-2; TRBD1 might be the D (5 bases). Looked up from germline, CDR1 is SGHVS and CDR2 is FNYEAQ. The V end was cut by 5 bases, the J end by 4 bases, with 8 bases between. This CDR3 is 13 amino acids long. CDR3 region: CASSDDSTGELFF. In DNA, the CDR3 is TGTGCCAGCAGCGATGACAGCACCGGGGAGCTGTTTTTT.

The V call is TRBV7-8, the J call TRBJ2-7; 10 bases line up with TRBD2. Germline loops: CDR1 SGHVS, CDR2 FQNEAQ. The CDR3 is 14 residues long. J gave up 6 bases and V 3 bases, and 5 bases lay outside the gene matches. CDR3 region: CASSLSGRDREQYF. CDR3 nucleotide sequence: TGTGCCAGCAGCTTGAGCGGGAGGGATCGCGAGCAGTACTTC.

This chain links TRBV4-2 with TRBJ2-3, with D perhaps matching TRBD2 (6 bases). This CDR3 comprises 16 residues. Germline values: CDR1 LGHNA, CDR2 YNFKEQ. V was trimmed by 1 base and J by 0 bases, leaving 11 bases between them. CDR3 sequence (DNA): TGTGCCAGCAGCCAAGCTCCGGGACTTAGCACAGATACGCAGTATTTT. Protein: CASSQAPGLSTDTQYF.

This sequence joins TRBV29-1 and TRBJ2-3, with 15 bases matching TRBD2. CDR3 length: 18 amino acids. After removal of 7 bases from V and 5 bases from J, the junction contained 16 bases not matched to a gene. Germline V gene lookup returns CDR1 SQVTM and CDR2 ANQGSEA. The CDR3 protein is CSAPSGTSGRQFRDTQYF. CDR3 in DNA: TGCAGCGCCCCAAGCGGGACTAGCGGGAGGCAATTTCGAGATACGCAGTATTTT.

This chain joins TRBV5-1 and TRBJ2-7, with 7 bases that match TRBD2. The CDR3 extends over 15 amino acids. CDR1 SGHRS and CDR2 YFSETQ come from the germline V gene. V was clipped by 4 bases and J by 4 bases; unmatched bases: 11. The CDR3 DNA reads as TGCGCCAGCAGCCTGAGTAGCCTAGCGGAGTACGAGCAGTACTTC. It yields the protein CASSLSSLAEYEQYF.

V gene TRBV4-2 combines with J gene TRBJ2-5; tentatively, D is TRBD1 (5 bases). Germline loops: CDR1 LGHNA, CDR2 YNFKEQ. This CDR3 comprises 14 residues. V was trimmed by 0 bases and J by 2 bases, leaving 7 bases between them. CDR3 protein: CASSQEPGQETQYF. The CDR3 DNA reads TGTGCCAGCAGCCAAGAGCCAGGGCAAGAGACCCAGTACTTC.

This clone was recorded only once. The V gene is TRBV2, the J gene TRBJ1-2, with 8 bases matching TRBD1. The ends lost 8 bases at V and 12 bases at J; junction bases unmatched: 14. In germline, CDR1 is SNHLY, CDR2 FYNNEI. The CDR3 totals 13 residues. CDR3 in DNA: TGTGCCAGCTCCGGAGGGGACAGGTCCTCTAACACCTTC. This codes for CASSGGDRSSNTF.

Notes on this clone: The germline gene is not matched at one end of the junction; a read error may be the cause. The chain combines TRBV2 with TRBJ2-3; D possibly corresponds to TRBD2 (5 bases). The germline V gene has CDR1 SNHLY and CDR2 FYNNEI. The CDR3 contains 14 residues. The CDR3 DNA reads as TGTGCCAGCACTGAAGGCGGGAGCACAGATACGCAGTATTTT. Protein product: CASTEGGSTDTQYF.

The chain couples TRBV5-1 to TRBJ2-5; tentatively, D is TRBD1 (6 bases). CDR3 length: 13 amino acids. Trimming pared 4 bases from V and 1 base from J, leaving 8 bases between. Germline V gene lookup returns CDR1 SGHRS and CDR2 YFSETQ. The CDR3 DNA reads TGCGCCAGCAGCCAGACAGGCCAAGAGACCCAGTACTTC. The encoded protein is CASSQTGQETQYF.

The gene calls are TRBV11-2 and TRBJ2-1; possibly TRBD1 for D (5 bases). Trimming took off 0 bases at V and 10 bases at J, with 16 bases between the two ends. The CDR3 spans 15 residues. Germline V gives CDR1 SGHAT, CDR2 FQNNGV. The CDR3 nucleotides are TGTGCCAGCAGCTTAGAAGCAGGGCTGGGAAGAGAGCAGTTCTTC. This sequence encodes CASSLEAGLGREQFF.

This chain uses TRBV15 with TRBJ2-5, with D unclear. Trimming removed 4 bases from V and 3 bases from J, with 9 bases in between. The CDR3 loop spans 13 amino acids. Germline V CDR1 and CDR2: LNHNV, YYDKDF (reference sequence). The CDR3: CATSKPPKETQYF. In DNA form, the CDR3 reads TGTGCCACCAGCAAGCCCCCAAAAGAGACCCAGTACTTC.

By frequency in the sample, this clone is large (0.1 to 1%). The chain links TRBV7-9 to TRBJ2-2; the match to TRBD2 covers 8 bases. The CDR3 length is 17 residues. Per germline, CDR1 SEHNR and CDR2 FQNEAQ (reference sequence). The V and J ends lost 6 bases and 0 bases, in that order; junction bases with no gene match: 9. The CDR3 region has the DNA TGTGCCAGCAGAGAAGGATTGCGGGAGGCGAACACCGGGGAGCTGTTTTTT. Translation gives CASREGLREANTGELFF. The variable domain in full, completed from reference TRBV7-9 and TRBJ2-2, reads DTGVSQNPRHKITKRGQNVTFRCDPISEHNRLYWYRQTLGQGPEFLTYFQNEAQLEKSRLLSDRFSAERPKGSFSTLEIQRTEQGDSAMYLCASREGLREANTGELFFGEGSRLTVL.

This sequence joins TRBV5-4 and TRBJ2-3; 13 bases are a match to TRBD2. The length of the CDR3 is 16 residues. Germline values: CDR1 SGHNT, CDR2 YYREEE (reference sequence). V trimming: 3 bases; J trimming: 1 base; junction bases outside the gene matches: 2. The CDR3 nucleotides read TGTGCCAGCAGCTGGGGGACTAGCGGGGGCACAGATACGCAGTATTTT. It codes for CASSWGTSGGTDTQYF.

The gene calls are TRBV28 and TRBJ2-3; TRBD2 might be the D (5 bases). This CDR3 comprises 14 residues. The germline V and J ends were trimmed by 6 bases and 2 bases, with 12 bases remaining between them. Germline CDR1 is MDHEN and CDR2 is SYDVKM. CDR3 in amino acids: CASRLGRVTDTQYF. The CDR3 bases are TGTGCCAGCAGACTAGGGCGGGTCACAGATACGCAGTATTTT.

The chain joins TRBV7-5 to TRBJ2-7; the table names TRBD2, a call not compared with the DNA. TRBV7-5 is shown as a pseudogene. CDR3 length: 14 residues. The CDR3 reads CASSEGLAAYEQYF. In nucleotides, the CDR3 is TGTGCCAGCAGCGAAGGACTAGCGGCCTACGAGCAGTACTTC.

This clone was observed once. In DNA form, the CDR3 reads TGTGCCAGCAGCTTCTATCTAGCGGGAGAAACAGATACGCAGTATTTT. Translating it yields CASSFYLAGETDTQYF. The J gene is TRBJ2-3, the V gene TRBV5-4; 10 bases agree with TRBD2. The CDR3 has 16 amino acids. After removal of 2 bases from V and 3 bases from J, the junction contained 6 bases not matched to a gene. Germline CDR1 and CDR2: SGHNT and YYREEE (reference sequence).

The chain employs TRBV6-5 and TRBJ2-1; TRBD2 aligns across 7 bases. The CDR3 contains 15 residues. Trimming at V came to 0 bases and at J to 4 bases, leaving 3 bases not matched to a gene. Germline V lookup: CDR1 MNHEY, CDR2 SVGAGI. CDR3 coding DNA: TGTGCCAGCAGTTACTCGGGACTACCTTACAATGAGCAGTTCTTC. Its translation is CASSYSGLPYNEQFF.

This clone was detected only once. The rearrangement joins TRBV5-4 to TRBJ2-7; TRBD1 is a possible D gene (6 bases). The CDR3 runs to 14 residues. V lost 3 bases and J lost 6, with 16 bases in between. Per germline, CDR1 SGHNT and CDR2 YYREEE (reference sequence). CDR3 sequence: CASSWTRGGSEQYF. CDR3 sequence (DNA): TGTGCCAGCAGCTGGACCAGAGGGGGTAGCGAGCAGTACTTC.